This TCR beta chain came from a study of blood T cell repertoires in COVID-19. At the level of the study: Collection of acute and convalescent COVID-19 samples took place in the United States, Italy and Spain. The cDNA or gDNA used as material had been derived from T cells, B-cell-depleted T cells, or PBMCs.

In the original workflow: The authors estimated nucleated cell counts from reference gene primer amplification. Profiling relied on immunoSEQ multiplex PCR, and the TCRdb table lists in-frame clones only, not all of them. V and J calls and clone size are copied from that table; D and trimming were computed from the DNA. The sample holds a few hundred thousand clones, roughly 82% seen once. This clonotype was sampled from a man in his fifties with active or convalescent COVID-19. The sample taken for sequencing was peripheral blood.

The CDR3 DNA is TGCGCCAGCAGCTTGCAAGTAGCGGGGGCCTACAATGAGCAGTTCTTC. It is translated as CASSLQVAGAYNEQFF. This chain connects TRBV5-1 to TRBJ2-1; 9 nucleotides agree with TRBD2. The CDR3 loop spans 16 amino acids. The germline V gene encodes CDR1 SGHRS and CDR2 YFSETQ. Germline trimming cut 1 base from V and 2 bases from J; bases unmatched to any gene: 4.